The next 8 T cell receptor beta chains were all read from a single sample in a study of control samples from healthy donors and cancer patients. Produced via immunoSEQ multiplex PCR; TCRdb's table is partial and in-frame only. The sample carries about 100,000 clones, roughly 87% recorded once. Sequenced input: blood. All receptors derive from a woman in her forties or fifties in good health.

The rearrangement uses TRBV30 and TRBJ2-5, with TRBD1 matching 11 bases. Germline values: CDR1 GTSNPN, CDR2 SVGIG (reference sequence). With V trimmed by 5 bases and J by 2 bases, 7 bases remained unmatched. The CDR3 totals 15 residues. The CDR3 region is CAWGDRGLRQETQYF. The CDR3, as DNA: TGTGCCTGGGGGGACAGGGGGTTGAGGCAAGAGACCCAGTACTTC. Full variable domain (missing parts from reference TRBV30 and TRBJ2-5): SQTIHQWPATLVQPVGSPLSLECTVEGTSNPNLYWYRQAAGRGLQLLFYSVGIGQISSEVPQNLSASRPQDRQFILSSKKLLLSDSGFYLCAWGDRGLRQETQYFGPGTRLLVL.

This clone was seen just once. J is TRBJ2-7 and V is TRBV5-6; D is ambiguous. Looked up from germline, CDR1 is SGHDT and CDR2 is YYEEEE. The CDR3 is 13 residues long. The V and J ends lost 1 base and 3 bases respectively, with 8 bases between them. The CDR3 DNA follows: TGTGCCAGCAGCTTGCCACCAATCTACGAGCAGTACTTC. Translating gives CASSLPPIYEQYF.

The chain has TRBV19 and TRBJ1-2; D is ambiguous. CDR3 length equals 15 residues. Germline V gene sequence: CDR1 LNHDA, CDR2 SQIVND (reference sequence). V lost 6 bases to trimming and J lost 4 bases, with 18 bases between them. CDR3 nucleotides: TGTGCCAGTAGACTCTCCTATGACGGCTCCTATGGCTACACCTTC. It codes for CASRLSYDGSYGYTF.

This rearrangement joins TRBV19 to TRBJ2-1; no definite D call. The V end was cut by 7 bases, the J end by 7 bases, with 8 bases between. The CDR3 loop spans 11 amino acids. Germline-derived CDR1 and CDR2 are LNHDA and SQIVND (reference sequence). CDR3 in DNA: TGTGCCAGTACCCGCCGAAATGAGCAGTTCTTC. It translates to CASTRRNEQFF.

This clone was observed once. The J gene is TRBJ2-3, the V gene TRBV2; 9 positions match TRBD2. The CDR3 is 16 residues long. V lost 6 bases, J lost 4 bases, and 11 bases stayed unmatched. CDR1 SNHLY and CDR2 FYNNEI come from the germline V gene. In DNA form, the CDR3 reads TGTGCCAGCAGGAGCGAGTGGGGACTAGCCTCAGATACGCAGTATTTT. Amino acid sequence: CASRSEWGLASDTQYF.

CDR3 nucleotides: TGCGCCAGCAGCCCGCCTGACGGAGGCTACACCTTC. It yields the protein CASSPPDGGYTF. The rearrangement joins TRBV5-1 to TRBJ1-2; D not resolved. V lost 4 bases, J lost 8 bases, and 12 bases lay in between. This CDR3 is built from 12 residues. Per the germline V gene, CDR1 is SGHRS and CDR2 is YFSETQ.

The chain links TRBV9 to TRBJ1-3; D ambiguous. The CDR3 has 18 residues. The ends were cut back, 3 bases at V and 0 bases at J, with 19 bases in the middle. Per the germline V gene, CDR1 is SGDLS and CDR2 is YYNGEE. The CDR3 spells CASSGWAATGPSGNTIYF. The DNA for the CDR3 is TGTGCCAGCAGCGGATGGGCCGCAACTGGGCCCTCTGGAAACACCATATATTTT.

This clone was seen only a few times. The chain couples TRBV7-9 to TRBJ2-3; perhaps TRBD1 as D (5 bases). The CDR3 covers 13 residues. V lost 0 bases and J lost 9, with 10 bases in between. CDR1 and CDR2 (germline): SEHNR, FQNEAQ (reference sequence). The DNA for the CDR3 is TGTGCCAGCAGCTTAGCCTCAGGGAACACGCAGTATTTT. The encoded protein is CASSLASGNTQYF.